A single sample is the source of the 27 T cell receptor beta chains below, sequenced in a study of Ad26.COV2.S vaccination and SARS-CoV-2 variants. As to treatment: some 20 received Ad26.COV2.S at low or high dose, single or two shots; 5 received placebo; per-sample allocation not given. The samples were gathered on day 63 after the first injection of vaccine or placebo. Repertoires were generated with immunoSEQ multiplex PCR, while TCRdb's copy carries only in-frame clones and drops some. In the table there are hundreds of thousands of clones, roughly 89% of which are singletons. This specimen was peripheral blood, taken in a trial of Ad26.COV2.S vaccine versus placebo. The source is a person between 18 and 65 years old who received the Ad26.COV2.S COVID-19 vaccine or a placebo.

The rearrangement links TRBV4-3 to TRBJ2-2; 10 bases are a match to TRBD2. The germline CDR1 and CDR2 sequences are LGHNA and YSLEER. The CDR3 is 18 amino acids. J lost 5 bases, V lost 3 bases, and 12 bases had no gene match. The CDR3 loop reads CASSQGTSAKWWTGELFF. CDR3 sequence (DNA): TGCGCCAGCAGCCAGGGGACTAGCGCTAAGTGGTGGACCGGGGAGCTGTTTTTT.

The chain joins TRBV11-2 to TRBJ1-5; 7 bases line up with TRBD1. In germline, CDR1 is SGHAT, CDR2 FQNNGV. CDR3 length: 12 amino acids. Trimming cost V 0 bases and J 11 bases; bases outside gene matches: 1. CDR3 nucleotides: TGTGCCAGCAGCTTAGACCAGGGGGCCCAGCATTTT. This encodes CASSLDQGAQHF.

The chain uses TRBV10-3 and TRBJ2-7, with 7 bases matching TRBD1. From germline, CDR1 is ENHRY and CDR2 SYGVKD. This CDR3 comprises 14 residues. The trim removed 3 bases at V and 1 base at J, leaving 3 bases unmatched. CDR3 DNA: TGTGCCATCAGTGACCGACAGGGTTCCTACGAGCAGTACGTC. Its protein is CAISDRQGSYEQYV.

This chain uses TRBV4-2 with TRBJ2-7; D is possibly TRBD1 (5 bases). CDR3 size: 16 residues. Trimming stripped 3 bases from V and 4 bases from J, with 19 bases between. The germline V gene has CDR1 LGHNA and CDR2 YNFKEQ. The CDR3 region is CASSHKRWGQRYEQYF. The CDR3 DNA is TGTGCCAGCAGCCACAAGAGATGGGGCCAGAGATACGAGCAGTACTTC.

The rearrangement links TRBV28 to TRBJ2-5; D may be TRBD1 or TRBD2 (5 bases each). Trimming pared 7 bases from V and 5 bases from J, leaving 20 bases between. The CDR3 is made up of 15 amino acids. Germline V lookup: CDR1 MDHEN, CDR2 SYDVKM. CDR3 bases: TGTGCCAGCACCTTCCTAGGGGACCTTGGGGAGACCCAGTACTTC. It codes for CASTFLGDLGETQYF.

The chain is built from TRBV10-3 and TRBJ2-2, with 10 bases that match TRBD2. After removal of 7 bases from V and 1 base from J, the junction contained 15 bases not matched to a gene. Germline CDR1 and CDR2: ENHRY and SYGVKD. This CDR3 spans 19 amino acids. The CDR3 loop is CAINRGLVAGGLNTGELFF. The CDR3 nucleotides read TGTGCCATCAACAGAGGACTAGTAGCGGGGGGTTTGAACACCGGGGAGCTGTTTTTT.

This clone was observed a few times. The chain employs TRBV29-1 and TRBJ1-5; 7 bases are a match to TRBD1. Germline V gene lookup returns CDR1 SQVTM and CDR2 ANQGSEA. There are 14 residues in the CDR3. The ends lost 6 bases at V and 0 bases at J; junction bases unmatched: 5. The CDR3 protein is CSVLTGISNQPQHF. DNA of the CDR3: TGCAGCGTCCTGACAGGGATTAGCAATCAGCCCCAGCATTTT.

The chain recombines TRBV5-1 with TRBJ2-7, with TRBD2 matching over 8 bases. The trim removed 1 base at V and 6 bases at J, leaving 12 bases unmatched. The germline V gene encodes CDR1 SGHRS and CDR2 YFSETQ. This CDR3 is built from 16 residues. CDR3 sequence (DNA): TGCGCCAGCAGCTTGTGGGCAGATCCGGCGGGGGGCGAGCAGTACTTC. Its translation is CASSLWADPAGGEQYF.

V and J are TRBV4-2 and TRBJ1-3, with TRBD1 as a possible D gene (5 bases). The CDR3 runs to 14 residues. The germline V gene has CDR1 LGHNA and CDR2 YNFKEQ. The ends were cut back, 4 bases at V and 2 bases at J, with 9 bases in the middle. The CDR3 region is CASSRGTTGNTIYF. The DNA of the CDR3 is TGTGCCAGCAGCCGAGGGACTACTGGAAACACCATATATTTT.

This chain joins TRBV5-4 and TRBJ2-5; no firm D call. This CDR3 region has 13 residues. The V and J ends lost 6 bases and 2 bases respectively, with 11 bases between them. Germline lookup yields CDR1 SGHNT and CDR2 YYREEE (reference sequence). CDR3 protein: CASNPPGQETQYF. DNA of the CDR3: TGTGCCAGCAATCCCCCCGGACAAGAGACCCAGTACTTC.

This chain links TRBV30 with TRBJ1-2; possibly TRBD1 for D (6 bases). The CDR3 covers 14 residues. V lost 3 bases, J lost 3 bases, and 14 bases lay in between. Germline V gene data show CDR1 as GTSNPN and CDR2 as SVGIG (reference sequence). The CDR3 DNA follows: TGTGCCTGGAGGCCCACAGGGAGGGACTATGGCTACACCTTC. Translation: CAWRPTGRDYGYTF. Full variable domain (remainder filled in from reference TRBV30 and TRBJ1-2): SQTIHQWPATLVQPVGSPLSLECTVEGTSNPNLYWYRQAAGRGLQLLFYSVGIGQISSEVPQNLSASRPQDRQFILSSKKLLLSDSGFYLCAWRPTGRDYGYTFGSGTRLTVV.

The chain recombines TRBV19 with TRBJ2-1; 7 bases are a match to TRBD2. This CDR3 has 16 residues. V shed 9 bases and J 4 bases; nucleotides not matched to a gene: 15. Germline V gene data show CDR1 as LNHDA and CDR2 as SQIVND (reference sequence). CDR3 amino acids: CASTDRWEGNYNEQFF. CDR3 DNA sequence: TGTGCCAGCACGGACCGGTGGGAGGGGAATTACAATGAGCAGTTCTTC.

The rearrangement joins TRBV11-1 to TRBJ2-1, with 10 bases that match TRBD2. Germline CDR1 is SGHAT and CDR2 is FQDESV (reference sequence). The CDR3 runs to 15 residues. With V trimmed by 4 bases and J by 0 bases, 0 bases remained unmatched. This CDR3 reads CASSSSGSSYNEQFF. The CDR3 region has the DNA TGTGCCAGCAGCTCTAGCGGGAGCTCCTACAATGAGCAGTTCTTC.

Only one count was recorded for this clone. This rearrangement joins TRBV18 to TRBJ2-1, with 12 bases lining up with TRBD2. V lost 0 bases, J lost 8 bases, and 8 bases stayed unmatched. The CDR3 is 17 residues long. CDR1 is KGHSH, CDR2 LQKENI, per germline. CDR3: CASSPPGTSGFPDEQFF. In DNA, the CDR3 is TGTGCCAGCTCACCACCCGGGACTAGCGGGTTCCCTGATGAGCAGTTCTTC.

The chain couples TRBV6-6 to TRBJ2-7, with a tentative D call TRBD2 (5 bases). Germline lookup yields CDR1 MNHNY and CDR2 SVGAGI (reference sequence). The CDR3 totals 14 residues. Trimming removed 2 bases at V and 9 bases at J, with 17 bases between. DNA of the CDR3: TGTGCCAGCAGTTACCCGACCGGTACCGAGGGGCAGTACTTC. It encodes CASSYPTGTEGQYF.

The chain links TRBV21-1 to TRBJ2-2; the table names TRBD2, a call not compared with the DNA. TRBV21-1 is recorded as a pseudogene. The CDR3 is made up of 15 amino acids. The CDR3 nucleotides read TGTGCCAGCAGCAACGACCTAGCCACCACCGGGGAGCTGTTTTTT. Protein: CASSNDLATTGELFF.

V and J are TRBV28 and TRBJ2-3; D is undetermined. Trimming cost V 2 bases and J 2 bases, with 8 bases left between them. Germline V lookup: CDR1 MDHEN, CDR2 SYDVKM. CDR3 length: 14 residues. CDR3 protein: CASSLPSPTDTQYF. In DNA, the CDR3 is TGTGCCAGCAGTTTACCCTCGCCCACAGATACGCAGTATTTT.

The chain employs TRBV19 and TRBJ2-3; 9 nucleotides agree with TRBD2. The V segment lost 3 bases and the J segment 2 bases; nucleotides outside the gene matches: 9. The CDR3 runs to 17 residues. Per germline, CDR1 LNHDA and CDR2 SQIVND (reference sequence). In DNA, the CDR3 is TGTGCCAGTAGTATCCTACTGACTAGCGGAACCACAGATACGCAGTATTTT. Translation gives CASSILLTSGTTDTQYF.

The CDR3 region has the DNA TGCGCCAGCAGCACCCCTGGACAGGCGAGCACAGATACGCAGTATTTT. Translation: CASSTPGQASTDTQYF. The chain couples TRBV5-1 to TRBJ2-3; TRBD1 agrees at 7 bases. The V gene end was trimmed by 4 bases and the J gene end by 0 bases; junction bases not matched to a gene: 8. Germline V gene data show CDR1 as SGHRS and CDR2 as YFSETQ. This CDR3 has 16 amino acids.

With regard to this clone: At one boundary the junction diverges from the germline segment, which might be a read error. The chain employs TRBV29-1 and TRBJ2-2, with 11 bases lining up with TRBD2. The CDR3 extends over 15 amino acids. Per germline, CDR1 SQVTM and CDR2 ANQGSEA. The CDR3 nucleotides are TGCAGCGCTGAACTAGCGGGAGATCGGACCGGGGAGCTGTTTTTT. It specifies CSAELAGDRTGELFF.

The rearrangement joins TRBV5-1 to TRBJ2-2; TRBD1 aligns across 7 bases. CDR1 and CDR2 (germline): SGHRS, YFSETQ. This CDR3 contains 14 residues. Trimming cost V 5 bases and J 3 bases; bases outside gene matches: 4. CDR3 loop: CASRQGSYTGELFF. CDR3 bases: TGCGCCAGCAGACAGGGGTCATACACCGGGGAGCTGTTTTTT. Full variable domain (missing parts from reference TRBV5-1 and TRBJ2-2): KAGVTQTPRYLIKTRGQQVTLSCSPISGHRSVSWYQQTPGQGLQFLFEYFSETQRNKGNFPGRFSGRQFSNSRSEMNVSTLELGDSALYLCASRQGSYTGELFFGEGSRLTVL.

The chain recombines TRBV3-1 (or the pseudogene TRBV3-2) with TRBJ2-1; D is undetermined. Germline-derived CDR1 and CDR2 are LGHDT and YNNKEL (reference sequence). V dropped 3 bases and J dropped 0 bases, with 9 bases sitting between them. CDR3 size: 15 residues. CDR3 DNA: TGTGCCAGCAGCCATGCAGTGAGCTCCTACAATGAGCAGTTCTTC. Translation: CASSHAVSSYNEQFF.

The gene calls are TRBV3-1 (or the pseudogene TRBV3-2) and TRBJ1-2; 7 bases agree with TRBD1. The CDR3 has 15 amino acids. V gave up 1 base and J gave up 4 bases; unmatched junction bases: 6. CDR1 is LGHDT and CDR2 is YNNKEL in the germline V gene (reference sequence). The CDR3 reads CASSQVPGQTYGYTF. The CDR3 DNA is TGTGCCAGCAGCCAAGTTCCGGGACAGACCTATGGCTACACCTTC.

CDR3 in amino acids: CASTRGSGLTDTQYF. CDR3 in DNA: TGTGCCAGCACCCGTGGTTCAGGGCTCACAGATACGCAGTATTTT. The gene calls are TRBV2 and TRBJ2-3; D perhaps matches TRBD1 (5 bases). Trimming shortened V by 7 bases and J by 2 bases, and 16 bases separated the two germline ends. The CDR3 is made up of 15 amino acids. Germline loops: CDR1 SNHLY, CDR2 FYNNEI.

V and J are TRBV6-5 and TRBJ1-3; TRBD1 might be the D (6 bases). The CDR3 spans 15 residues. Trimming cost V 4 bases and J 1 base, with 11 bases left between them. Germline CDR1 is MNHEY and CDR2 is SVGAGI. The CDR3 loop reads CASSSSGVSGNTIYF. The CDR3 DNA is TGTGCCAGCAGTTCATCAGGGGTTTCTGGAAACACCATATATTTT.

The chain links TRBV5-1 to TRBJ2-5; D is unclear. The CDR3 covers 14 residues. Trimming cost V 2 bases and J 1 base, with 9 bases left between them. CDR1 SGHRS and CDR2 YFSETQ come from the germline V gene. The CDR3 protein is CASSFVGPQETQYF. CDR3 nucleotide sequence: TGCGCCAGCAGCTTCGTTGGACCCCAAGAGACCCAGTACTTC.

This clone has only one observation. The chain combines TRBV30 with TRBJ1-6; D unresolved. The ends were cut back, 5 bases at V and 7 bases at J, with 15 bases in the middle. The CDR3 runs to 14 residues. CDR1 GTSNPN and CDR2 SVGIG come from the germline V gene (reference sequence). For the CDR3, the DNA is TGTGCCTGGTCGGAACAGCCCATCAATTCACCCCTCCACTTT. It translates to CAWSEQPINSPLHF.